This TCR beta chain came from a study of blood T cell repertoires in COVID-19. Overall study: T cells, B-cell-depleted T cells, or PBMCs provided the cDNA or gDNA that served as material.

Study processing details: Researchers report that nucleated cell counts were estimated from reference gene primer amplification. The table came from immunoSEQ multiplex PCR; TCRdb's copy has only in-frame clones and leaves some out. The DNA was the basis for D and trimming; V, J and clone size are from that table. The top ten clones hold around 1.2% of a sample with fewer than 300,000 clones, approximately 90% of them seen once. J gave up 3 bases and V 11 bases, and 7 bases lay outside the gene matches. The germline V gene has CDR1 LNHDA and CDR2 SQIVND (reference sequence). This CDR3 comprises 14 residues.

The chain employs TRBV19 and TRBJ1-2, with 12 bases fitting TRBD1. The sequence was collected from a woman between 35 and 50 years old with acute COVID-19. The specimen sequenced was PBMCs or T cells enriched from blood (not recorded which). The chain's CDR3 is CAAKGQGAYYGYTF. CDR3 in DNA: TGTGCCGCCAAGGGACAGGGGGCTTACTATGGCTACACCTTC. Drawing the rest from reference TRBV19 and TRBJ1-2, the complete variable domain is DGGITQSPKYLFRKEGQNVTLSCEQNLNHDAMYWYRQDPGQGLRLIYYSQIVNDFQKGDIAEGYSVSREKKESFPLTVTSAQKNPTAFYLCAAKGQGAYYGYTFGSGTRLTVV.